Listed below are T cell receptor beta chains from one sample, sequenced in a study of blood T cell repertoires in COVID-19. TCRdb's copy holds only in-frame clones and misses some; the assay was immunoSEQ multiplex PCR. In the table there are 25,000 to 30,000 clones, over 75% of which are singletons. Sequencing was carried out using peripheral blood. These receptors came from a man aged 50 or older with active or convalescent COVID-19. Each CDR3 is given with its conserved first and last residue. A D gene is named only where the DNA matches it firmly. Size is stated for part of the rows, as once, few or many counts, or as a class when the clone is expanded.

V: TRBV7-9
J: TRBJ2-7
size: once
D: TRBD2
DNA: TGTGCCAGCAGCGGTAGCGGGAGTAACGACGAGCAGTACTTC
CDR3: CASSGSGSNDEQYF

V: TRBV3-1/TRBV3-2
J: TRBJ1-2
size: few
D: NA
DNA: TGTGCCAGCAGCCAAGGTCCGAGTGAAGACTTC
CDR3: CASSQGPSEDF

V: TRBV14
J: TRBJ1-2
size: NA
D: TRBD1
DNA: TGTGCCAGCAGCCCACCCCCCTTTTACAGGGGTGGCTATGGCTACACCTTC
CDR3: CASSPPPFYRGGYGYTF

V: TRBV29-1
J: TRBJ1-5
size: once
D: NA
DNA: TGCAGCGTTGCCTTCAGGGGAAACAAAAATCTTGGTCAGCCCCAGCATTTT
CDR3: CSVAFRGNKNLGQPQHF

V: TRBV4-1
J: TRBJ1-4
size: NA
D: TRBD1
DNA: TGCGCCAGCAGCCCCCAGGGGGCAGTTGAAAAACTGTTTTTT
CDR3: CASSPQGAVEKLFF

V: TRBV5-1
J: TRBJ2-2
size: NA
D: TRBD1
DNA: TGCGCCAGCAGCCACCGGGACAGAATCACCGGGGAGCTGTTTTTT
CDR3: CASSHRDRITGELFF

V: TRBV19
J: TRBJ1-5
size: NA
D: NA
DNA: TGTGCCAGTCGATCTGAGACAGGTTATCAGCCCCAGCATTTT
CDR3: CASRSETGYQPQHF

V: TRBV11-2
J: TRBJ2-2
size: few
D: TRBD1
DNA: TGTGCCAGCAGCTCACCTAGGGACAGAGGAGGCACCGGGGAGCTGTTTTTT
CDR3: CASSSPRDRGGTGELFF

V: TRBV7-6
J: TRBJ2-7
size: NA
D: TRBD2
DNA: TGTGCCAGCAGCCCTAGCGGGGGAACCTACGAGCAGTACTTC
CDR3: CASSPSGGTYEQYF

V: TRBV5-1
J: TRBJ2-7
size: few
D: NA
DNA: TGCGCCAGCAGGCACCGGGACATCCCCTACGAGCAGTACTTC
CDR3: CASRHRDIPYEQYF

V: TRBV5-1
J: TRBJ1-1
size: NA
D: TRBD1
DNA: TGCGCCAGCAGCTTGGGGGACAGGATGAACACTGAAGCTTTCTTT
CDR3: CASSLGDRMNTEAFF

V: TRBV12-5
J: TRBJ2-7
size: NA
D: TRBD1
DNA: TGTGCTAGTGGAAGGGACAGCTCCTACGAGCAGTACTTC
CDR3: CASGRDSSYEQYF

V: TRBV11-3
J: TRBJ2-3
size: NA
D: NA
DNA: TGTGCCAGCAGCTTACTCCTAGCAGCGAGCACAGATACGCAGTATTTT
CDR3: CASSLLLAASTDTQYF

V: TRBV7-3
J: TRBJ2-1
size: NA
D: TRBD1
DNA: TGTGCCAGCAGCTCAGGTCCCACAGGGGCCTACAATGAGCAGTTCTTC
CDR3: CASSSGPTGAYNEQFF

V: TRBV6-1
J: TRBJ2-1
size: NA
D: NA
DNA: TGTGCCGGCAGTGAAGACACCCAACCCTACAATGAGCAGTTCTTC
CDR3: CAGSEDTQPYNEQFF

V: TRBV12-3/TRBV12-4
J: TRBJ2-1
size: NA
D: NA
DNA: TGTGCCAGCAGACTGGGGGCCGGGGAGCAGTTCTTC
CDR3: CASRLGAGEQFF

V: TRBV24-1
J: TRBJ1-3
size: NA
D: NA
DNA: TGTGCCACCAGCCCGACAGGCGACCTTGGGAACACCATATATTTT
CDR3: CATSPTGDLGNTIYF

V: TRBV10-3
J: TRBJ2-7
size: NA
D: TRBD1
DNA: TGTGCCATCAGTGAGTCGCGACAGGGGGTCTACGAGCAGTACTTC
CDR3: CAISESRQGVYEQYF

V: TRBV9
J: TRBJ2-7
size: NA
D: TRBD1
DNA: TGTGCCAGCAGCCCCGGGACAGGGGGGAACGAGCAGTACTTC
CDR3: CASSPGTGGNEQYF

V: TRBV24-1
J: TRBJ1-2
size: few
D: NA
DNA: TGTGCCACCAGTGACCGAGGCTCCGGGTTGGATGGCTACACCTTC
CDR3: CATSDRGSGLDGYTF

V: TRBV18
J: TRBJ1-3
size: NA
D: NA
DNA: TGTGCCAGCTCACCACGAGGGCAAGCCAGGATAAACACCATATATTTT
CDR3: CASSPRGQARINTIYF

V: TRBV14
J: TRBJ1-5
size: NA
D: NA
DNA: TGTGCCAGCAGCGCAACAAGCAATCAGCCCCAGCATTTT
CDR3: CASSATSNQPQHF

V: TRBV25-1
J: TRBJ1-4
size: NA
D: NA
DNA: TGTGCCAGCAGTGAAATCCGGGACAATAATGAAAAACTGTTTTTT
CDR3: CASSEIRDNNEKLFF

V: TRBV11-3
J: TRBJ2-7
size: NA
D: TRBD1
DNA: TGTGCCAGCAGCTCTTCTATCTTGACAGGGCCGAACTACGAGCAGTACTTC
CDR3: CASSSSILTGPNYEQYF

V: TRBV11-3
J: TRBJ2-1
size: once
D: NA
DNA: TGTGCCAGCAGCACAATCAGGGTCGAGAGCTCCTACAATGAGCAGTTCTTC
CDR3: CASSTIRVESSYNEQFF

V: TRBV18
J: TRBJ2-5
size: NA
D: TRBD1
DNA: TGTGCCAGCTCACCAGGGACAGGGCGAGAGACCCAGTACTTC
CDR3: CASSPGTGRETQYF

V: TRBV4-2
J: TRBJ1-1
size: NA
D: NA
DNA: TGTGCCAGCAGCCAAGCCAGCGGGGACTACACTGAAGCTTTCTTT
CDR3: CASSQASGDYTEAFF

V: TRBV6-5
J: TRBJ1-6
size: NA
D: NA
DNA: TGTGCCAGCAGCAGATACAATTCACCCCTCCACTTT
CDR3: CASSRYNSPLHF

V: TRBV10-3
J: TRBJ2-7
size: NA
D: TRBD2
DNA: TGTGCCATCGGGGGGGGACTAGCGGAAAACTACGAGCAGTACTTC
CDR3: CAIGGGLAENYEQYF

V: TRBV9
J: TRBJ1-2
size: NA
D: NA
DNA: TGTGCCAGCAGCAAGGGAGCGAACTATGGCTACACCTTC
CDR3: CASSKGANYGYTF

V: TRBV28
J: TRBJ2-7
size: NA
D: TRBD2
DNA: TGTGCCAGCAGTGTACGAAACGGACTAGCGGGGTTGTACGAGCAGTACTTC
CDR3: CASSVRNGLAGLYEQYF

V: TRBV28
J: TRBJ2-3
size: few
D: TRBD1
DNA: TGTGCCAGCAGTACAGGGGGCACAGATACGCAGTATTTT
CDR3: CASSTGGTDTQYF

V: TRBV30
J: TRBJ2-2
size: NA
D: TRBD1
DNA: TGTGCCAATCACCGGGACAGTGGCACCGGGGAGCTGTTTTTT
CDR3: CANHRDSGTGELFF

V: TRBV4-1
J: TRBJ1-2
size: once
D: TRBD1
DNA: TGCGCCAGCAGCCAAGGATCAGGGGGCCCCGGGTTAGGCTACACCTTC
CDR3: CASSQGSGGPGLGYTF

V: TRBV2
J: TRBJ1-2
size: NA
D: NA
DNA: TGTGCCAGCACCTTACTTGGCTACACCTTC
CDR3: CASTLLGYTF

V: TRBV6-5
J: TRBJ2-6
size: NA
D: NA
DNA: TGTGCCAGCAGTTCCACAGGGAACTCTGGGGCCAACGTCCTGACTTTC
CDR3: CASSSTGNSGANVLTF

V: TRBV7-3
J: TRBJ1-6
size: once
D: TRBD1
DNA: TGTGCCAGCAGCTTAGAGGGGACAGATAATTCACCCCTCCACTTT
CDR3: CASSLEGTDNSPLHF

V: TRBV29-1
J: TRBJ1-4
size: NA
D: NA
DNA: TGCAGCGTTGAAGAAGGGGTTCACGAAAAACTGTTTTTT
CDR3: CSVEEGVHEKLFF

V: TRBV10-2
J: TRBJ1-1
size: NA
D: NA
DNA: TGCGCCAGCAACAATCAAGGGGTTGACACTGAAGCTTTCTTT
CDR3: CASNNQGVDTEAFF

V: TRBV7-6
J: TRBJ1-2
size: NA
D: TRBD1
DNA: TGTGCCAGCAGCTCATCCGGGACAGGGTTGAGTGGCTACACCTTC
CDR3: CASSSSGTGLSGYTF

V: TRBV7-2
J: TRBJ1-3
size: NA
D: TRBD1
DNA: TGTGCCAGCAGCTTCGGACAGGCTTGGGGAAACACCATATATTTT
CDR3: CASSFGQAWGNTIYF

V: TRBV21-1
J: TRBJ1-2
size: NA
D: NA
DNA: TGTGCCAGCAGCAACCTACCCGATTCAGGGGGCAACTATGGCTACACCTTC
CDR3: CASSNLPDSGGNYGYTF

V: TRBV5-6
J: TRBJ2-5
size: NA
D: NA
DNA: TGTGCCAGCAGCTTGCCGGCTAGCTTGAGTGAGACCCAGTACTTC
CDR3: CASSLPASLSETQYF

V: TRBV6-4
J: TRBJ2-2
size: NA
D: TRBD2
DNA: TGTGCCAGCAGTGACTACGGGACTAGCGGCACCGGGGAGCTGTTTTTT
CDR3: CASSDYGTSGTGELFF

V: TRBV13
J: TRBJ1-1
size: NA
D: NA
DNA: TGTGCCACTAAAGGCCAGACAGGTCCTCCTGAAGCTTTCTTT
CDR3: CATKGQTGPPEAFF

V: TRBV6-1
J: TRBJ1-5
size: NA
D: TRBD1
DNA: TGTGCCAGCAGTGAATATGGGAACAGGGGCTTGAATCAGCCCCAGCATTTT
CDR3: CASSEYGNRGLNQPQHF

V: TRBV3-1/TRBV3-2
J: TRBJ2-1
size: NA
D: TRBD2
DNA: TGTGCCAGCAGCCACAAAAGGGGACTAGCGGGACGGTATGAGCAGTTCTTC
CDR3: CASSHKRGLAGRYEQFF

V: TRBV19
J: TRBJ1-3
size: few
D: NA
DNA: TGTGCCAGTAGTAATATCGCAGGGCCCTCTGGAAACACCATATATTTT
CDR3: CASSNIAGPSGNTIYF

V: TRBV7-9
J: TRBJ2-7
size: once
D: NA
DNA: TGTGCCAGCAGCTTAGTGTTCGGCAGGGCCTACGAGCAGTACTTC
CDR3: CASSLVFGRAYEQYF

V: TRBV27
J: TRBJ1-6
size: NA
D: TRBD1
DNA: TGTGCCAGCAGTACTAAGGGGGCGTACGATTCACCCCTCCACTTT
CDR3: CASSTKGAYDSPLHF

V: TRBV18
J: TRBJ2-2
size: NA
D: NA
DNA: TGTGCCAGCTCACTTAACTCGGGGAACACCGGGGAGCTGTTTTTT
CDR3: CASSLNSGNTGELFF